The entry below gives a single TCR beta chain sequence along with its context. What it binds is unknown. Only in-frame clones appear in the TCRdb table, and some are missing; sequencing was by immunoSEQ multiplex PCR. The table records 24,000 or so clones, more than 60% of them present only once. This sample is part of a study of CD4 T cells in relation to SARS-CoV-2 and coronaviruses. The overall study: TCR beta CDR3s were sequenced after approximately ten-day antigen culture of PBMCs. Negative control cultures got HIV-1 Nef peptides or no peptide.

Before the COVID-19 pandemic, during about 2010-2018, CD4+ T cells were taken from unexposed donors. CD4+ T cells were isolated from the cells after 10 days of culture. Cultures held a few million PBMCs per well with roughly 10 IU/ml IL-2. Study results and limitations: Compared with monoreactive clones, crossreactive clones showed significantly weaker SARS-CoV-2 expansion.

The CDR3 loop spans 14 amino acids. CDR1 is MNHEY, CDR2 SMNVEV, per germline (reference sequence). Trimming shortened V by 7 bases and J by 10 bases, and 17 bases separated the two germline ends. The chain employs TRBV27 and TRBJ1-6, with D perhaps matching TRBD1 (5 bases). This receptor was obtained from a human donor in good health. Input material: CD4+ T cells from PBMCs, cultured in vitro. The CDR3 DNA reads as TGTGCCAGCACGAGACAGTCCGGGGACTCACCCCTCCACTTT. Protein: CASTRQSGDSPLHF.